This T cell receptor (beta chain) is from a study of blood T cells in healthy people across ages. General study points: The lack of PBMC sorting stopped any conclusive naive versus antigen-experienced comparison.

This CDR3 has 15 residues. V lost 4 bases and J lost 5, with 18 bases in between. Germline V CDR1 and CDR2: SGHKS, YYEKEE (reference sequence). PCR was performed a second time for 7 to 11 cycles using a sample-barcoded 5' primer and a J-beta primer mix. Researchers report that each sample yielded at least 2.5 million CDR3-containing paired-end reads. TCRdb re-derived calls from the 5' RACE reads in MiXCR, one entry per CDR3 protein. Seen here are fewer than 1.5 million distinct CDR3 sequences, approximately 40% observed once, and the top ten hold 7% to 9.5%. A word on this clonotype: What it binds is not known.

Sequencing was carried out using blood. V is TRBV5-5 and J is TRBJ2-5, with D perhaps matching TRBD2 (5 bases). The TCR originated in a young woman in good health. The CDR3 reads CASSARDFAQETQYF. In DNA, the CDR3 is TGTGCCAGCAGCGCGAGGGATTTTGCCCAGGAGACCCAGTACTTC. Complete variable domain (other parts from reference TRBV5-5 and TRBJ2-5): DAGVTQSPTHLIKTRGQQVTLRCSPISGHKSVSWYQQVLGQGPQFIFQYYEKEERGRGNFPDRFSARQFPNYSSELNVNALLLGDSALYLCASSARDFAQETQYFGPGTRLLVL.